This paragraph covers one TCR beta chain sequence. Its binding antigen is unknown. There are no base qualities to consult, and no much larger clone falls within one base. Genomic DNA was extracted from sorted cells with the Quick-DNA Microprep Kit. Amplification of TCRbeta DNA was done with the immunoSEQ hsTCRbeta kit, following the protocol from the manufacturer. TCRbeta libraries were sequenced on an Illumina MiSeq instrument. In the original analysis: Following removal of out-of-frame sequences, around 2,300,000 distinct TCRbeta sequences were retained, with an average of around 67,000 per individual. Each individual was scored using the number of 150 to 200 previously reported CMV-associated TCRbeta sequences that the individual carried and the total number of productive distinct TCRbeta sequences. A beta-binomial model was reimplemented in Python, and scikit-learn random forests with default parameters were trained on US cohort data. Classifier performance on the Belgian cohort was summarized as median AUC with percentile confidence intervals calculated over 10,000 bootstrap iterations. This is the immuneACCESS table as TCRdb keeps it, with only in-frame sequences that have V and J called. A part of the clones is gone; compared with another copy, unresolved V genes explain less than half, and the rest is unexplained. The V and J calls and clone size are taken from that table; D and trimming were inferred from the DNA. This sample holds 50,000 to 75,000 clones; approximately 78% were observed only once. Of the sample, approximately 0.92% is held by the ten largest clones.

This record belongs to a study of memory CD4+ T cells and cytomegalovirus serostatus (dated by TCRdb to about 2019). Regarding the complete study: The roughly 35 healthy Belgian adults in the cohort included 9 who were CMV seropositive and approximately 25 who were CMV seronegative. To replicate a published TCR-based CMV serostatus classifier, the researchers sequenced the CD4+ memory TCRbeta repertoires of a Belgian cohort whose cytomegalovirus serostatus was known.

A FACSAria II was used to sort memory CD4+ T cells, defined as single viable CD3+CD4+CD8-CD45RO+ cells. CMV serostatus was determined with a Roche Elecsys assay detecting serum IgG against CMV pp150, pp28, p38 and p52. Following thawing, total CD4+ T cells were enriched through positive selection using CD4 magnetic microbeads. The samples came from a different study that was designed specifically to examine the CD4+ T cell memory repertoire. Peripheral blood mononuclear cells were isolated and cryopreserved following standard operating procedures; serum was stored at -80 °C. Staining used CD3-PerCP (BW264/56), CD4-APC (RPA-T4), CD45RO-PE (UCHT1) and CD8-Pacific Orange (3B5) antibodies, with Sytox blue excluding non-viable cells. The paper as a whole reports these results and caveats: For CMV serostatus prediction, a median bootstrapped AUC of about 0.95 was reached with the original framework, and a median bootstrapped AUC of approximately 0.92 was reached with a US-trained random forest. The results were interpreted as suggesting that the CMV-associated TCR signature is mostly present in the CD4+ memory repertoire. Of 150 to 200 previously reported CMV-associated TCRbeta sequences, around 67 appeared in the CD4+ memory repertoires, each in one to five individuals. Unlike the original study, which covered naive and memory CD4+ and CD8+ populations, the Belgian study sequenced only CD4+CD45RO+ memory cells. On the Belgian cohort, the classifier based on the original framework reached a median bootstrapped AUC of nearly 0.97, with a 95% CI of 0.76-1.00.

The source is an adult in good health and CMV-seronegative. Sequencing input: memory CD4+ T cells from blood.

CDR3 sequence: CASSLMPPGGSSYNEQFF. DNA sequence: TGCGCCAGCAGCTTGATGCCTCCAGGGGGCAGCTCCTACAATGAGCAGTTCTTC. This sequence uses TRBV5-1 and TRBJ2-1, and TRBD1 matches 8 of the central bases. The germline V gene sets CDR1 to SGHRS and CDR2 to YFSETQ. The cysteine opens and the phenylalanine closes a CDR3 of 18 amino acids. Only the CDR3 region is kept as DNA, spanning 54 bases read in frame from base 1. V is pruned by 1 base and J by 0 bases, leaving 9 bases of the junction without a gene match.